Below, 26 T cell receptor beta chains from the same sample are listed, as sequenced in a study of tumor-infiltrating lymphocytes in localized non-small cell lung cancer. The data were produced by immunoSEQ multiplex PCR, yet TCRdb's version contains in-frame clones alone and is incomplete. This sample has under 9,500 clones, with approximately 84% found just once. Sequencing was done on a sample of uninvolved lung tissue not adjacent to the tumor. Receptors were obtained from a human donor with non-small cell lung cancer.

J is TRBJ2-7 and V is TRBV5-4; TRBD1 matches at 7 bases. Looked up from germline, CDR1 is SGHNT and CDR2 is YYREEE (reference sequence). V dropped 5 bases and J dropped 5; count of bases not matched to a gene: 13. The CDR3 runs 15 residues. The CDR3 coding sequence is TGTGCCAGCAGTTCAGGACAGGATAAAAACCACGAGCAGTACTTC. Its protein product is CASSSGQDKNHEQYF. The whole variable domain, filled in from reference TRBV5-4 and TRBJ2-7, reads ETGVTQSPTHLIKTRGQQVTLRCSSQSGHNTVSWYQQALGQGPQFIFQYYREEENGRGNFPPRFSGLQFPNYSSELNVNALELDDSALYLCASSSGQDKNHEQYFGPGTRLTVT.

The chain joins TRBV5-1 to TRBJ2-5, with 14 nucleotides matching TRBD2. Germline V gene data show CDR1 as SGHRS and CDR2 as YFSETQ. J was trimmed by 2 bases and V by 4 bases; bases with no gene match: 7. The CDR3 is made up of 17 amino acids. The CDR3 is CASSPRLAGGIQETQYF. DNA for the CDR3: TGCGCCAGCAGCCCTAGACTAGCGGGGGGGATACAAGAGACCCAGTACTTC.

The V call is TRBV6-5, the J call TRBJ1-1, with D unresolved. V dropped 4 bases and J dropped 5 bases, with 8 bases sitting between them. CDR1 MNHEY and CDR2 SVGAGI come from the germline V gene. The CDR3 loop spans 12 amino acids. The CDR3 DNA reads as TGTGCCAGCAGTTCAGCTCCTACTGAAGCTTTCTTT. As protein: CASSSAPTEAFF.

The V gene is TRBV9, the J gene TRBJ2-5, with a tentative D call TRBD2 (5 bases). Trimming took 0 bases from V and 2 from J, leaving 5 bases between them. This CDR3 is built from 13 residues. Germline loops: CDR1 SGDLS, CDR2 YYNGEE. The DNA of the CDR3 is TGTGCCAGCAGCGTAGCGGGGCAAGAGACCCAGTACTTC. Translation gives CASSVAGQETQYF.

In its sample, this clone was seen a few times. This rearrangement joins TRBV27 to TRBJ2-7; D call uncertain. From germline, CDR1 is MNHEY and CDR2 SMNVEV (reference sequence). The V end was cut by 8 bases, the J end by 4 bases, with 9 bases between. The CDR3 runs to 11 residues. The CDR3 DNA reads TGTGCCAGCCGGAGAGGTTACGAGCAGTACTTC. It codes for CASRRGYEQYF.

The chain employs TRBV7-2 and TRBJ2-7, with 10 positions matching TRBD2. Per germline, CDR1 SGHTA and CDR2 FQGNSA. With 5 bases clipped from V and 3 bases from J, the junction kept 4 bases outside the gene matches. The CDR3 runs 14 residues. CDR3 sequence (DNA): TGTGCCAGCAGCATACTAGCGGGGAACTACGAGCAGTACTTC. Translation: CASSILAGNYEQYF.

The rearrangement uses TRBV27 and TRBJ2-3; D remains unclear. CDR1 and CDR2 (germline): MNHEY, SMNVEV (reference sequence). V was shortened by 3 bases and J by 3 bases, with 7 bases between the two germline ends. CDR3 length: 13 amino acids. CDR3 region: CASSLRLTDTQYF. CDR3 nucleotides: TGTGCCAGCAGTTTGAGGCTTACAGATACGCAGTATTTT.

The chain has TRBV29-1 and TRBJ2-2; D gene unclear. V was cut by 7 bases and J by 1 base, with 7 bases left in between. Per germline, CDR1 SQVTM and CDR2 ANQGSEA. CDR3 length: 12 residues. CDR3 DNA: TGCAGCGCTGGGATGAACACCGGGGAGCTGTTTTTT. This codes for CSAGMNTGELFF.

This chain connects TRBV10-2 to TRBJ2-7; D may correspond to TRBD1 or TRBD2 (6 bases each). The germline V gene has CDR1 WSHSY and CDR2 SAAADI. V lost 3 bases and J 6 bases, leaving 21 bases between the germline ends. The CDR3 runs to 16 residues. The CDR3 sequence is CASSEFGGQGLTEQYF. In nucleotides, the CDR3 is TGCGCCAGCAGTGAATTCGGAGGGCAGGGGTTGACCGAGCAGTACTTC.

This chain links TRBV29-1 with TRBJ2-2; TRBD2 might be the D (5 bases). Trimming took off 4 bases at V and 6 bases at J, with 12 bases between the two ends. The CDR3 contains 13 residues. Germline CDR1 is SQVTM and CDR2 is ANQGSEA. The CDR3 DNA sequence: TGCAGCGTTGGATCAACGGAGGCCGGGGAGCTGTTTTTT. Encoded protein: CSVGSTEAGELFF.

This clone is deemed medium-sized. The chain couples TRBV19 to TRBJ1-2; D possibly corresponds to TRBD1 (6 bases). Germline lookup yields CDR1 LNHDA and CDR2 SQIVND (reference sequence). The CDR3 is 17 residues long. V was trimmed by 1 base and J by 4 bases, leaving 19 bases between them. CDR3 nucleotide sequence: TGTGCCAGTAGTATAGGCTACCAGGGGCTGGTAAGCTATGGCTACACCTTC. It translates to CASSIGYQGLVSYGYTF.

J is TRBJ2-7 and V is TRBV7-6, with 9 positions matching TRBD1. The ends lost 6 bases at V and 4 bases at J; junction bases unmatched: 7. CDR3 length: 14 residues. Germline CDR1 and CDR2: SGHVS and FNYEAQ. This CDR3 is CASSLDRGHYEQYF. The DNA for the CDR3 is TGTGCCAGCAGTTTGGACAGGGGACATTACGAGCAGTACTTC.

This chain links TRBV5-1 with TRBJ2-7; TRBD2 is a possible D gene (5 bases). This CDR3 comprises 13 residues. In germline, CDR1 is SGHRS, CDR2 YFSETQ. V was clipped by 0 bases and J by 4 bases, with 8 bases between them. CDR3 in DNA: TGCGCCAGCAGCTTGGGGACGGGATACGAGCAGTACTTC. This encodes CASSLGTGYEQYF.

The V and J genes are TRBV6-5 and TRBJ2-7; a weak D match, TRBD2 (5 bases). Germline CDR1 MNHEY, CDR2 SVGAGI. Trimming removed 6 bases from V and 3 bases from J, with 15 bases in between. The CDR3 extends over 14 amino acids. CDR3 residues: CASRSHGGRYEQYF. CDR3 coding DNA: TGTGCCAGCAGATCCCACGGAGGCCGCTACGAGCAGTACTTC.

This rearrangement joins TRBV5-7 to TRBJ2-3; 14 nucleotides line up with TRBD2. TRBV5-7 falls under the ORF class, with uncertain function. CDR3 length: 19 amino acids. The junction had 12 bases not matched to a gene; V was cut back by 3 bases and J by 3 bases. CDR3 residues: CASSCAPRLAGGPTDTQYF. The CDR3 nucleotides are TGTGCCAGCAGCTGTGCCCCGCGACTAGCGGGAGGGCCAACAGATACGCAGTATTTT.

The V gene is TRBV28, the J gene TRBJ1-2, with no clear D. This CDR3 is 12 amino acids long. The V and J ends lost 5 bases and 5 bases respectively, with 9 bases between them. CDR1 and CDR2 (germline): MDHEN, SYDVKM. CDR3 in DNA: TGTGCCAGCAGTCGAGCCATTTATGGCTACACCTTC. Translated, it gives CASSRAIYGYTF.

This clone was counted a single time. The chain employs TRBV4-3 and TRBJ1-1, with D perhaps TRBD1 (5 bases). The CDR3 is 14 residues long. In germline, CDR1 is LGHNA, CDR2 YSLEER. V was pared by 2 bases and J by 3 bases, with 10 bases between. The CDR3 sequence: CASSQSGLYTEAFF. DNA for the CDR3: TGCGCCAGCAGCCAATCAGGGCTTTACACTGAAGCTTTCTTT.

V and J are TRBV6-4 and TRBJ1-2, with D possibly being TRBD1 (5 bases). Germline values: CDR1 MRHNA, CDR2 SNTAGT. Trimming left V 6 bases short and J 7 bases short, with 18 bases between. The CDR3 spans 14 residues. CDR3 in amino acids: CASRGPGWASGYTF. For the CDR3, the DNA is TGTGCCAGCAGGGGGCCCGGATGGGCTTCTGGCTACACCTTC.

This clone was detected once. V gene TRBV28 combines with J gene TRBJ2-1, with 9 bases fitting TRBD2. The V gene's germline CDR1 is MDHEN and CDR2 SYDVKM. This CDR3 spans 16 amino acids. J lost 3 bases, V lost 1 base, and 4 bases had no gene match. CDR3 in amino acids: CASSLLGLAIYNEQFF. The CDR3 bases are TGTGCCAGCAGTTTATTGGGACTAGCTATCTACAATGAGCAGTTCTTC. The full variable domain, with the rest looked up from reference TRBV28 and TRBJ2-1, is DVKVTQSSRYLVKRTGEKVFLECVQDMDHENMFWYRQDPGLGLRLIYFSYDVKMKEKGDIPEGYSVSREKKERFSLILESASTNQTSMYLCASSLLGLAIYNEQFFGPGTRLTVL.

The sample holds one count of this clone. This chain's CDR3 is CASNNRATDTQYF. Here the CDR3 DNA reads TGCGCCAGCAATAACAGGGCAACAGATACGCAGTATTTT. This chain links TRBV10-1 with TRBJ2-3; tentative D call: TRBD1 (6 bases). CDR3 length: 13 amino acids. The ends were cut back, 7 bases at V and 3 bases at J, with 11 bases in the middle. Germline CDR1 WNHNN, CDR2 SYGVQD (reference sequence).

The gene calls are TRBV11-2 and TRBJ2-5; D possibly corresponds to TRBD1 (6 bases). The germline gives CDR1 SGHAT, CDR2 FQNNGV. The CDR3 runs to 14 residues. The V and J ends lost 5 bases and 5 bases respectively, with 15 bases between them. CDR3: CASSRTGLRETQYF. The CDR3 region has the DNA TGTGCCAGCAGCCGAACAGGGTTGAGGGAGACCCAGTACTTC.

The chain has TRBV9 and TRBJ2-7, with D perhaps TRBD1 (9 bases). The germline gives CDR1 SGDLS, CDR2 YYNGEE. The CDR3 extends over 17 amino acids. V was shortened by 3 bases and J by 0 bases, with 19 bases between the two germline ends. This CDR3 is CASSARGGTGPSYEQYF. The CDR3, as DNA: TGTGCCAGCAGCGCTCGGGGGGGGACAGGGCCCTCCTACGAGCAGTACTTC. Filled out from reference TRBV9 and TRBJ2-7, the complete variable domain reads DSGVTQTPKHLITATGQRVTLRCSPRSGDLSVYWYQQSLDQGLQFLIQYYNGEERAKGNILERFSAQQFPDLHSELNLSSLELGDSALYFCASSARGGTGPSYEQYFGPGTRLTVT.

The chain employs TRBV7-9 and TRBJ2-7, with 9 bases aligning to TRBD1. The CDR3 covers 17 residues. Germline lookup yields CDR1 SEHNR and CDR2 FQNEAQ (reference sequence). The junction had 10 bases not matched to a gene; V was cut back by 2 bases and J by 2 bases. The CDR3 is CASSLSTYRGPPYEQYF. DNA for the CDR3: TGTGCCAGCAGCTTATCGACTTACAGGGGGCCGCCCTACGAGCAGTACTTC.

CDR3 nucleotide sequence: TGTGCCAGCAGTTTGAGGGAGGCGTATGAGCAGTTCTTC. Translating it yields CASSLREAYEQFF. This chain joins TRBV27 and TRBJ2-1; TRBD2 might be the D (6 bases). The CDR3 sequence is 13 residues long. V lost 3 bases, J lost 8 bases, and 11 bases lay in between. CDR1 is MNHEY, CDR2 SMNVEV, per germline (reference sequence).

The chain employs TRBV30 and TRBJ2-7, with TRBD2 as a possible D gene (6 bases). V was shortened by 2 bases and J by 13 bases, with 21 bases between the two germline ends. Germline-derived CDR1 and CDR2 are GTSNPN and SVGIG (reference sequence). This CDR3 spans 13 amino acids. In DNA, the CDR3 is TGTGCCTGGAGTCTGGACGGGACGGGGGAAGGTTACTTC. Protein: CAWSLDGTGEGYF.

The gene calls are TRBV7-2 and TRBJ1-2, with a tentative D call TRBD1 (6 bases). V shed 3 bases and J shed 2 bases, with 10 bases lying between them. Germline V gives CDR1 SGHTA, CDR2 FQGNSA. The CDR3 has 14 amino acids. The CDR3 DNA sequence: TGTGCCAGCAGCTTGGGGACACCGAACTATGGCTACACCTTC. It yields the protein CASSLGTPNYGYTF.